Listed below are T cell receptor beta chains from one sample, sequenced in a study of T-cell memory formation after mild COVID-19. TCRdb fed the 5' RACE reads into MiXCR, producing one record per CDR3 protein. The sample consists of some 330,000 distinct CDR3 sequences, 20% to 25% of them appearing once. The sample comprised PBMCs or a T cell subset sorted from them (not recorded which). These receptors came from an adult woman who had mild COVID-19 (a few samples of this study predate the infection). Cell type and time point are not known. Both conserved end residues are part of each CDR3. A D gene is named only where the DNA matches it firmly. Size values are once, few and many counts, or a class for expanded clones, and some rows have none.

15,TRBV13,TRBJ2-7,TRBD2,.,CASSPPSSGGYEQYF
15,TRBV5-1,TRBJ1-2,.,few,CASSLAFSSGYGYTF
11,TRBV27,TRBJ2-3,.,.,CASSSQATQYF
18,TRBV7-8,TRBJ1-4,TRBD1,.,CASSALKRQGKNDEKLFF
14,TRBV7-2,TRBJ2-1,TRBD2,once,CASSLALAGDDRFF
15,TRBV20-1,TRBJ2-3,.,.,CSAPQEGGSTDTQYF
13,TRBV5-4,TRBJ2-7,TRBD1,.,CASSGGTGYEQYF
15,TRBV3-1,TRBJ1-1,TRBD1,.,CASSPSGTGNTEAFF
12,TRBV12-3/TRBV12-4,TRBJ1-1,.,few,CASKVGDTEAFF
16,TRBV11-1,TRBJ2-1,TRBD2,.,CASSRLVSGGYNEQFF
17,TRBV7-3,TRBJ2-2,TRBD2,few,CASSLIGTSKNTGELFF
16,TRBV3-1,TRBJ2-1,TRBD2,.,CASSQAGGSSYNEQFF
15,TRBV4-1,TRBJ1-5,.,.,CASSQAMYSNQPQHF
13,TRBV5-1,TRBJ2-3,.,few,CASSSTSTDTQYF
15,TRBV27,TRBJ2-5,TRBD2,many,CASSSLAGGQETQYF
14,TRBV20-1,TRBJ1-2,TRBD1,few,CSANPGQFNYGYTF
9,TRBV6-2/TRBV6-3,TRBJ2-7,.,many,CASSYEQYF
13,TRBV12-3/TRBV12-4,TRBJ1-1,TRBD1,few,CASRADRAPEAFF
17,TRBV7-9,TRBJ2-1,.,once,CASSLATYRAIGDEQFF
15,TRBV5-1,TRBJ2-1,.,.,CASSFDRTTYNEQFF
12,TRBV5-1,TRBJ2-7,.,.,CASGGPAEEQYF
12,TRBV12-3/TRBV12-4,TRBJ1-1,.,many,CASSLGPTEAFF
15,TRBV7-8,TRBJ2-3,TRBD2,few,CASSGRTSGTDTQYF
17,TRBV4-2,TRBJ1-5,.,.,CASSQDLVTTAFQPQHF
13,TRBV11-2,TRBJ1-2,.,few,CASSHPQGYGYTF
14,TRBV5-1,TRBJ1-2,.,.,CASSLVREPPGYTF
16,TRBV29-1,TRBJ2-1,.,few,CSVAREFFQSYNEQFF
16,TRBV7-9,TRBJ2-3,.,.,CASSLKGRGPTDTQYF
16,TRBV7-9,TRBJ2-4,TRBD2,few,CASSSSSGQAKNIQYF
15,TRBV20-1,TRBJ2-3,TRBD1,many,CSASSGTASTDTQYF
14,TRBV15,TRBJ1-5,.,few,CATSRGLVDQPQHF
15,TRBV6-5,TRBJ2-6,.,.,CASSDGSAGANVLTF
13,TRBV6-5,TRBJ1-5,.,.,CASSYERNQPQHF
17,TRBV12-3/TRBV12-4,TRBJ1-1,.,.,CASRPLGASSTDTEAFF
14,TRBV12-3/TRBV12-4,TRBJ2-7,.,few,CASSITGPGYEQYF
12,TRBV12-3/TRBV12-4,TRBJ1-5,.,few,CASRNLNQPQHF
16,TRBV20-1,TRBJ1-1,.,few,CSARDHSFEGNTEAFF
14,TRBV5-1,TRBJ2-1,.,.,CASSLAFAEHEQFF
14,TRBV18,TRBJ2-7,.,.,CASSPGPLSYEQYF
19,TRBV4-2,TRBJ2-5,TRBD2,few,CASSEGYPGLAGGQETQYF
18,TRBV7-2,TRBJ2-3,TRBD2,few,CASSPPGLAGRVTDTQYF
12,TRBV7-9,TRBJ1-1,.,.,CASSLSSAEAFF
17,TRBV7-8,TRBJ2-1,TRBD2,few,CASSLPSSGGTYNEQFF
14,TRBV14,TRBJ2-5,TRBD2,few,CASSQTSGKETQYF